This passage covers 15 T cell receptor beta chains from one sample sequenced in a study of cytomegalovirus exposure and HLA in healthy donors. PCR involved 60 Vbeta and 13 Jbeta primers. Assay: immunoSEQ multiplex PCR; the TCRdb copy retains only in-frame clones and omits some. Of some 130,000 clones listed, roughly 80% are singletons. The sample was PBMCs. These receptors all stem from a man aged 30-40 years in good health and CMV-seronegative.

The chain combines TRBV5-1 with TRBJ1-4, with D perhaps TRBD1 (5 bases). CDR3 length: 13 amino acids. V was shortened by 1 base and J by 8 bases, with 9 bases between the two germline ends. Germline V CDR1 and CDR2: SGHRS, YFSETQ. CDR3 sequence: CASSLQGGEKLFF. The DNA for the CDR3 is TGCGCCAGCAGCTTGCAGGGAGGAGAAAAACTGTTTTTT.

The chain carries TRBV5-8 and TRBJ2-1; 9 bases are shared with TRBD2. The CDR3 has 16 amino acids. The germline gives CDR1 SGHTS, CDR2 YDEGEE. Losses at the gene ends were 1 base for V and 7 bases for J; bases not matched to a gene: 9. Here the CDR3 reads CASSLLLAGEGNEQFF. The CDR3 region has the DNA TGTGCCAGCAGCTTGCTCTTAGCGGGAGAGGGAAATGAGCAGTTCTTC.

The chain has TRBV9 and TRBJ2-3; D perhaps matches TRBD2 (6 bases). This CDR3 contains 15 residues. V dropped 5 bases and J dropped 2 bases, with 15 bases sitting between them. Per germline, CDR1 SGDLS and CDR2 YYNGEE. The CDR3 DNA reads as TGTGCCAGCAGTGGGGCGGGAAAATACACAGATACGCAGTATTTT. Translated, it gives CASSGAGKYTDTQYF.

The chain has TRBV6-5 and TRBJ1-5, with 8 nucleotides matching TRBD1. The V segment lost 5 bases and the J segment 3 bases; nucleotides outside the gene matches: 6. CDR3 size: 15 residues. Germline values: CDR1 MNHEY, CDR2 SVGAGI. CDR3 loop: CASSVSGGYNQPQHF. The CDR3 DNA is TGTGCCAGCAGTGTGTCAGGGGGCTACAATCAGCCCCAGCATTTT.

This sequence joins TRBV30 and TRBJ2-7, with D possibly being TRBD1 (6 bases). Trimming pared 0 bases from V and 6 bases from J, leaving 15 bases between. This CDR3 has 14 amino acids. Germline values: CDR1 GTSNPN, CDR2 SVGIG (reference sequence). The CDR3 region is CAWSVIGTIGEQYF. The CDR3 DNA sequence: TGTGCCTGGAGTGTAATTGGGACAATCGGCGAGCAGTACTTC. Variable domain in full (rest from reference TRBV30 and TRBJ2-7): SQTIHQWPATLVQPVGSPLSLECTVEGTSNPNLYWYRQAAGRGLQLLFYSVGIGQISSEVPQNLSASRPQDRQFILSSKKLLLSDSGFYLCAWSVIGTIGEQYFGPGTRLTVT.

This clone was picked up a small number of times. The V gene is TRBV7-3, the J gene TRBJ2-1, with a weak D call TRBD2 (6 bases). The germline V gene has CDR1 SGHTA and CDR2 FQGTGA. V was pared by 0 bases and J by 0 bases, with 9 bases between. The CDR3 contains 16 residues. The CDR3 here is CASSLTAGPSYNEQFF. DNA of the CDR3: TGTGCCAGCAGCTTAACGGCGGGGCCCTCCTACAATGAGCAGTTCTTC.

The gene calls are TRBV21-1 and TRBJ2-5; no DNA check was done on the table's D call, TRBD1. TRBV21-1 is noted as a pseudogene. The CDR3 is 20 amino acids. The CDR3, as DNA: TGTGCCAGCAGCAAAGTTGTTGGGTCAGACAGGGGGCCGTCCCAAGAGACCCAGTACTTC. Translation: CASSKVVGSDRGPSQETQYF.

The CDR3 DNA is TGTGCCAGCAGGGGGACAGGGGGTGTCTATGGCTACACCTTC. Translating it yields CASRGTGGVYGYTF. The chain combines TRBV2 with TRBJ1-2; 11 nucleotides line up with TRBD1. The CDR3 runs 14 residues. Germline CDR1 SNHLY, CDR2 FYNNEI. The trim removed 6 bases at V and 4 bases at J, leaving 4 bases unmatched.

This chain uses TRBV28 with TRBJ2-2; 9 positions match TRBD1. The CDR3 is 16 amino acids. Germline values: CDR1 MDHEN, CDR2 SYDVKM. V dropped 5 bases and J dropped 6; count of bases not matched to a gene: 10. The CDR3 DNA reads TGTGCCAGCAGTGCCGGTGGGACAGGGAGGGCCGGGGAGCTGTTTTTT. Translation: CASSAGGTGRAGELFF.

The V gene is TRBV7-8, the J gene TRBJ2-6, with D unclear. The CDR3 contains 17 residues. With 0 bases removed from V and 0 bases from J, the gap between germline ends came to 9 bases. Germline CDR1 and CDR2: SGHVS and FQNEAQ. CDR3 DNA sequence: TGTGCCAGCAGCTTAGCTCAGTTACCCTCTGGGGCCAACGTCCTGACTTTC. This codes for CASSLAQLPSGANVLTF.

This clone was detected only a few times. This chain joins TRBV5-4 and TRBJ1-2; 8 bases match TRBD1. V shed 1 base and J 6 bases; nucleotides not matched to a gene: 2. The germline V gene encodes CDR1 SGHNT and CDR2 YYREEE (reference sequence). The CDR3 sequence is 13 residues long. Here the CDR3 reads CASSLTGGDGYTF. As DNA, the CDR3 is TGTGCCAGCAGCTTGACAGGGGGGGATGGCTACACCTTC.

This clone was found once. The chain links TRBV5-6 to TRBJ2-6, with D possibly matching TRBD1 (5 bases). CDR1 is SGHDT, CDR2 YYEEEE, per germline. This CDR3 region has 17 residues. V dropped 9 bases and J dropped 0 bases, with 19 bases sitting between them. DNA of the CDR3: TGTGCCACGGGTAGGGGCAGGGATTTCTCTGGGGCCAACGTCCTGACTTTC. Its protein product is CATGRGRDFSGANVLTF.

The chain recombines TRBV5-6 with TRBJ1-2; 9 bases are shared with TRBD1. CDR1 SGHDT and CDR2 YYEEEE come from the germline V gene. The CDR3 extends over 16 amino acids. V lost 4 bases and J lost 4; bases outside the gene matches: 11. CDR3 sequence reads: CASSAYRTGDLYGYTF. CDR3 bases: TGTGCCAGCAGCGCCTACCGGACAGGGGATCTCTATGGCTACACCTTC.

The rearrangement joins TRBV5-5 to TRBJ1-2; TRBD1 is a possible D gene (6 bases). This CDR3 contains 14 residues. Trimming cost V 0 bases and J 6 bases, with 12 bases left between them. The germline V gene has CDR1 SGHKS and CDR2 YYEKEE (reference sequence). In DNA, the CDR3 is TGTGCCAGCAGCTTGGAAGCTGGGGGCCATGGCTACACCTTC. This sequence encodes CASSLEAGGHGYTF.

About this clone itself: One junction end does not reproduce the germline sequence, and a read error may be involved. V is TRBV7-8 and J is TRBJ1-5; D not resolved. In germline, CDR1 is SGHVS, CDR2 FQNEAQ. This CDR3 is built from 14 residues. The CDR3 region is CVSSLGRDQQPQHF. CDR3 sequence (DNA): TGTGTCAGCAGCTTAGGGAGGGATCAACAGCCCCAGCATTTT. Full variable domain (outside the CDR3, taken from reference TRBV7-8 and TRBJ1-5): GAGVSQSPRYKVAKRGQDVALRCDPISGHVSLFWYQQALGQGPEFLTYFQNEAQLDKSGLPSDRFFAERPEGSVSTLKIQRTQQEDSAVYLCVSSLGRDQQPQHFGDGTRLSIL.